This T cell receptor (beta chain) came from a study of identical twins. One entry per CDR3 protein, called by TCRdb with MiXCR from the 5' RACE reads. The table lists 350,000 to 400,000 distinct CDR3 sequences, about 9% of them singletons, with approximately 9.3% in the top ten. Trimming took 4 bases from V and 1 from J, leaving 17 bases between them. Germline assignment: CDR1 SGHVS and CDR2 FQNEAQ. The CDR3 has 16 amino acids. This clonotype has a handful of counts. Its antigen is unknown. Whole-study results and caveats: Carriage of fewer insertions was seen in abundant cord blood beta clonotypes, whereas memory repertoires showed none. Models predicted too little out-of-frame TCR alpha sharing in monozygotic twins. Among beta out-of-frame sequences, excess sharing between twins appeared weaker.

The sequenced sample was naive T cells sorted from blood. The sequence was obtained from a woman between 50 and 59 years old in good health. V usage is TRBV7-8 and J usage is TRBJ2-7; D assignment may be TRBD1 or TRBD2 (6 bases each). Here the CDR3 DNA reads TGTGCCAGCAGCTCCAAGGGGGGACTGCCATCCTACGAGCAGTACTTC. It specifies CASSSKGGLPSYEQYF.